The rows below give T cell receptor beta chains drawn from one sample of a study of T cells in Graves' hyperthyroidism and ophthalmopathy. In TCRdb, the multiplex PCR reads were re-called with MiXCR into one record per CDR3 protein. The sample lists around 620,000 distinct CDR3 sequences, approximately 14% seen once, with 6.5% to 9% in the top ten. The material sequenced was blood. These receptor sequences come from a woman between 18 and 29 years old with Graves' ophthalmopathy. CDR3s include the opening cysteine and the closing phenylalanine or tryptophan. A D gene is named only where the DNA matches it firmly. Clone size is not always given. Where it is, it says once, few, many or a class for expanded clones.

clone size: many
D gene: TRBD1
J gene: TRBJ1-2
V gene: TRBV24-1
CDR3 protein: CATSDGDREYGYTF
CDR3 DNA: TGTGCCACCAGTGATGGCGACAGGGAATATGGCTACACCTTC

clone size: many
D gene: -
J gene: TRBJ2-7
V gene: TRBV7-9
CDR3 protein: CASSSQGQTYEQYF
CDR3 DNA: TGTGCCAGCAGCTCCCAAGGACAGACCTACGAGCAGTACTTC

clone size: many
D gene: -
J gene: TRBJ2-5
V gene: TRBV27
CDR3 protein: CASSSPTGTKETQYF
CDR3 DNA: TGTGCCAGCAGTTCCCCCACGGGGACCAAAGAGACCCAGTACTTC

clone size: many
D gene: TRBD1
J gene: TRBJ1-5
V gene: TRBV2
CDR3 protein: CASSEGFRDRDALGQPQHF
CDR3 DNA: TGTGCCAGCAGTGAAGGATTCCGGGACAGGGACGCCCTAGGTCAGCCCCAGCATTTT

clone size: -
D gene: -
J gene: TRBJ1-1
V gene: TRBV18
CDR3 protein: CASSPSTAFMNTEAFF
CDR3 DNA: TGTGCCAGCTCACCCTCGACAGCCTTCATGAACACTGAAGCTTTCTTT

clone size: many
D gene: -
J gene: TRBJ1-1
V gene: TRBV5-4
CDR3 protein: CASSLGYRVGRAEAFF
CDR3 DNA: TGTGCCAGCAGCTTGGGCTACAGGGTGGGGAGGGCTGAAGCTTTCTTT

clone size: -
D gene: TRBD2
J gene: TRBJ2-1
V gene: TRBV29-1
CDR3 protein: CSVEGRLAVNNEQFF
CDR3 DNA: TGCAGCGTTGAAGGCCGGCTAGCGGTTAACAATGAGCAGTTCTTC

clone size: few
D gene: -
J gene: TRBJ1-2
V gene: TRBV29-1
CDR3 protein: CSVGTQGNYGYTF
CDR3 DNA: TGCAGCGTCGGAACCCAGGGGAACTATGGCTACACCTTC

clone size: -
D gene: TRBD2
J gene: TRBJ2-7
V gene: TRBV12-5
CDR3 protein: CASGLVLAGSYEQYF
CDR3 DNA: TGTGCTAGTGGTTTGGTACTAGCGGGGTCCTACGAGCAGTACTTC

clone size: -
D gene: -
J gene: TRBJ2-7
V gene: TRBV7-9
CDR3 protein: CASSSPGAGPGPVLEQYF
CDR3 DNA: TGTGCCAGCAGCTCCCCAGGCGCGGGGCCAGGGCCCGTCCTCGAGCAGTACTTC

clone size: -
D gene: -
J gene: TRBJ1-1
V gene: TRBV5-6
CDR3 protein: CASSAGAWAFF
CDR3 DNA: TGTGCCAGTTCGGCGGGGGCCTGGGCTTTCTTT

clone size: -
D gene: TRBD2
J gene: TRBJ2-1
V gene: TRBV7-2
CDR3 protein: CASNPGLVYEQFF
CDR3 DNA: TGTGCCAGCAACCCGGGACTAGTTTATGAGCAGTTCTTC

clone size: -
D gene: TRBD1
J gene: TRBJ1-3
V gene: TRBV20-1
CDR3 protein: CSARGKGQGSSGNTIYF
CDR3 DNA: TGCAGTGCTAGGGGAAAAGGACAGGGGAGCTCTGGAAACACCATATATTTT

clone size: few
D gene: -
J gene: TRBJ2-4
V gene: TRBV4-3
CDR3 protein: CASSQGIRQVGDIQYF
CDR3 DNA: TGCGCCAGCAGCCAAGGCATTCGACAGGTGGGGGACATTCAGTACTTC

clone size: many
D gene: TRBD1
J gene: TRBJ2-3
V gene: TRBV3-1
CDR3 protein: CASSQVGDRGTDTQYF
CDR3 DNA: TGTGCCAGCAGCCAAGTCGGGGACAGGGGAACAGATACGCAGTATTTT

clone size: -
D gene: -
J gene: TRBJ2-7
V gene: TRBV4-3
CDR3 protein: CATSLRVGTTYEQYF
CDR3 DNA: TGCGCCACCTCGCTACGGGTCGGGACGACCTACGAGCAGTACTTC